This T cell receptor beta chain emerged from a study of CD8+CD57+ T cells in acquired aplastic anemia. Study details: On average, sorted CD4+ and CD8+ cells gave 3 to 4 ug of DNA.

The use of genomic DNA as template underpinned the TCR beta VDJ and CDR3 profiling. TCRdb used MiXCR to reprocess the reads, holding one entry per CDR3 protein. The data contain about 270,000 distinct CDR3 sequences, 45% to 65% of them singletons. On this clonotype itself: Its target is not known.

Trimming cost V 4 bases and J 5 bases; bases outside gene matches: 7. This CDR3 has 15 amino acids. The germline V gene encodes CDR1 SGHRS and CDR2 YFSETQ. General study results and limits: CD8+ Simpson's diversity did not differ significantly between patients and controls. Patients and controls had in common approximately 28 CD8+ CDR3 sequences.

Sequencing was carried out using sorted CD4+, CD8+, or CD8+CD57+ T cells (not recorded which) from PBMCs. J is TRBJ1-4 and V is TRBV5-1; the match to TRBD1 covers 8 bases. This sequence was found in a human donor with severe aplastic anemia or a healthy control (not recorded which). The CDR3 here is CASSPGTGLNEKLFF. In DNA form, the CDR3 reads TGCGCCAGCAGCCCTGGGACAGGACTAAATGAAAAACTGTTTTTT. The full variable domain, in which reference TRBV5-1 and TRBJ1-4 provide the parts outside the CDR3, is KAGVTQTPRYLIKTRGQQVTLSCSPISGHRSVSWYQQTPGQGLQFLFEYFSETQRNKGNFPGRFSGRQFSNSRSEMNVSTLELGDSALYLCASSPGTGLNEKLFFGSGTQLSVL.